This T cell receptor (beta chain) was retrieved from a study of blood T cell repertoires in COVID-19. Study-wide background: Both acute and convalescent COVID-19 samples were obtained from the United States, Italy and Spain. T cells, B-cell-depleted T cells, or PBMCs provided the cDNA or gDNA that served as material.

Original processing notes: The authors estimated nucleated cell counts from reference gene primer amplification. This table comes from immunoSEQ multiplex PCR, and its TCRdb copy is limited to in-frame clones, with some not included. Clonal size and the V and J genes are those of that table, whereas D and trimming came from the DNA. The sample includes about 300,000 clones, approximately 87% of them seen just once. What was sequenced was peripheral blood. The sequence came from a middle-aged woman who had recovered from COVID-19.

CDR3 sequence (DNA): TGTGCCAGCAGCACGACAGGGACTGGCTACACCTTC. Translated: CASSTTGTGYTF. The chain joins TRBV4-2 to TRBJ1-2; 7 bases match TRBD1. Germline values: CDR1 LGHNA, CDR2 YNFKEQ. V lost 5 bases to trimming and J lost 7 bases; unmatched junction nucleotides: 4. The CDR3 is 12 amino acids.